This paragraph covers one T cell receptor (beta chain) sequence. Data came from immunoSEQ multiplex PCR; TCRdb stores just in-frame clones and leaves some out. The sample carries 150,000 or so clones, approximately 94% recorded once. These data originate in a study of control samples from healthy donors and cancer patients. V lost 5 bases and J lost 8, with 24 bases in between. CDR1 and CDR2 from the germline V gene are SEHNR and FQNEAQ (reference sequence). This CDR3 has 16 amino acids. What was sequenced was blood. The chain combines TRBV7-9 with TRBJ1-2; a possible D gene is TRBD1 (5 bases). The receptor was derived from a man in his late teens or twenties in good health. The CDR3 is CASSDQGRDLLRGYTF. The DNA for the CDR3 is TGTGCCAGCAGCGACCAGGGCCGTGATCTACTAAGGGGCTACACCTTC. The full variable domain, completed using reference TRBV7-9 and TRBJ1-2, is DTGVSQNPRHKITKRGQNVTFRCDPISEHNRLYWYRQTLGQGPEFLTYFQNEAQLEKSRLLSDRFSAERPKGSFSTLEIQRTEQGDSAMYLCASSDQGRDLLRGYTFGSGTRLTVV.